The 23 T cell receptor beta chains in this list originate from one sample, sequenced in a study of T cell responses to AZD1222 COVID-19 vaccine. This table comes from immunoSEQ multiplex PCR, and its TCRdb copy is limited to in-frame clones, with some not included. The table records 60,000 to 100,000 clones, about 91% of them present only once. Sequencing used peripheral blood, obtained on day 0 of MenACWY control vaccination. Receptors originate from an adult in good health.

This chain connects TRBV5-1 to TRBJ2-3, with 10 positions matching TRBD2. Germline trimming cut 4 bases from V and 1 base from J; bases unmatched to any gene: 3. The CDR3 is 15 amino acids. Germline CDR1 is SGHRS and CDR2 is YFSETQ. The CDR3, as DNA: TGCGCCAGCAGCCTAGCGGGAGATCGCACAGATACGCAGTATTTT. This translates into CASSLAGDRTDTQYF. The full variable domain, completed using reference TRBV5-1 and TRBJ2-3, is KAGVTQTPRYLIKTRGQQVTLSCSPISGHRSVSWYQQTPGQGLQFLFEYFSETQRNKGNFPGRFSGRQFSNSRSEMNVSTLELGDSALYLCASSLAGDRTDTQYFGPGTRLTVL.

The genes are TRBV27 and TRBJ1-5, with a weak D call TRBD1 (5 bases). Germline loops: CDR1 MNHEY, CDR2 SMNVEV (reference sequence). Trimming left V 0 bases short and J 6 bases short, with 15 bases between. The CDR3 has 16 residues. CDR3 DNA: TGTGCCAGCAGTTTATCTGCGACCGGGGGGACTCAGCCCCAGCATTTT. Protein product: CASSLSATGGTQPQHF.

V and J are TRBV7-3 and TRBJ2-5, with a weak D call TRBD2 (5 bases). V dropped 5 bases and J dropped 7 bases, with 17 bases sitting between them. Germline V gene data show CDR1 as SGHTA and CDR2 as FQGTGA. The CDR3 has 14 amino acids. The CDR3 loop reads CASSPTSEAGTQYF. The CDR3 DNA follows: TGTGCCAGCAGCCCAACCTCGGAGGCCGGGACCCAGTACTTC.

This chain joins TRBV3-1 (or the pseudogene TRBV3-2) and TRBJ1-3, with D unresolved. V gave up 1 base and J gave up 4 bases, with 8 bases separating them. This CDR3 is 14 amino acids long. Per germline, CDR1 LGHDT and CDR2 YNNKEL (reference sequence). The CDR3 spells CASSQAGSGNTIYF. The CDR3 region has the DNA TGTGCCAGCAGCCAAGCAGGATCCGGAAACACCATATATTTT.

The gene calls are TRBV12-3 or TRBV12-4 and TRBJ1-6, with D uncertain. The CDR3 spans 13 residues. The germline V and J ends were trimmed by 4 bases and 8 bases, with 9 bases remaining between them. Written as DNA, the CDR3 is TGTGCCAGCAGTTACCGACAAGATTCACCCCTCCACTTT. Translated, it gives CASSYRQDSPLHF.

The chain recombines TRBV5-6 with TRBJ2-2; TRBD1 might be the D (7 bases). The CDR3 totals 15 residues. Germline-derived CDR1 and CDR2 are SGHDT and YYEEEE. V was trimmed by 0 bases and J by 5 bases, leaving 11 bases between them. The CDR3 coding sequence is TGTGCCAGCAGCTTGGTTGCAGGGGGGACCGGGGAGCTGTTTTTT. Encoded protein: CASSLVAGGTGELFF.

This rearrangement joins TRBV30 to TRBJ2-4, with TRBD1 as a possible D gene (6 bases). The CDR3 covers 15 residues. V lost 3 bases to trimming and J lost 1 base, with 13 bases between them. In germline, CDR1 is GTSNPN, CDR2 SVGIG (reference sequence). This CDR3 reads CAWSRRTGAKNIQYF. DNA for the CDR3: TGTGCCTGGAGCCGAAGAACAGGGGCCAAAAACATTCAGTACTTC.

The genes are TRBV12-3 or TRBV12-4 and TRBJ1-3; D unresolved. The CDR3 covers 13 residues. V was cut by 3 bases and J by 4 bases, with 7 bases left in between. This chain's CDR3 is CASSLSRGNTIYF. The CDR3 bases are TGTGCCAGCAGTTTGTCGCGAGGAAACACCATATATTTT.

The chain uses TRBV19 and TRBJ2-7, with D uncertain. V dropped 6 bases and J dropped 0 bases, with 15 bases sitting between them. The germline CDR1 and CDR2 sequences are LNHDA and SQIVND (reference sequence). This CDR3 comprises 15 residues. The CDR3 region is CASSTKPSDSYEQYF. The DNA of the CDR3 is TGTGCCAGTAGCACAAAGCCGAGCGACTCCTACGAGCAGTACTTC. The full variable domain, rest sourced from reference TRBV19 and TRBJ2-7, is DGGITQSPKYLFRKEGQNVTLSCEQNLNHDAMYWYRQDPGQGLRLIYYSQIVNDFQKGDIAEGYSVSREKKESFPLTVTSAQKNPTAFYLCASSTKPSDSYEQYFGPGTRLTVT.

Only one count was recorded for this clone. The CDR3 DNA sequence: TGTGCCACCAGCAGAGAGACACTTTTCTACGAGCAGTACTTC. It translates to CATSRETLFYEQYF. V usage is TRBV15 and J usage is TRBJ2-7; D ambiguous. V lost 0 bases, J lost 3 bases, and 9 bases lay in between. The CDR3 is 14 amino acids. CDR1 is LNHNV, CDR2 YYDKDF, per germline (reference sequence).

This clone has just one count. The rearrangement uses TRBV5-6 and TRBJ2-7; TRBD1 agrees at 10 bases. The CDR3 is made up of 15 amino acids. Per the germline V gene, CDR1 is SGHDT and CDR2 is YYEEEE. After removal of 4 bases from V and 4 bases from J, the junction contained 8 bases not matched to a gene. The CDR3 bases are TGTGCCAGCAGCACCAGACAGGGGGCCGCGTACGAGCAGTACTTC. It encodes CASSTRQGAAYEQYF.

This rearrangement joins TRBV18 to TRBJ2-3; the match to TRBD2 covers 10 bases. Germline V CDR1 and CDR2: KGHSH, LQKENI. Unmatched junction bases numbered 3, after V lost 6 bases and J lost 0 bases. The CDR3 totals 15 residues. The CDR3 nucleotides are TGTGCCAGCTCTCTGACTAGCGGGAGCACAGATACGCAGTATTTT. This translates into CASSLTSGSTDTQYF.

The CDR3 reads CASSQGSGLNTEAFF. DNA for the CDR3: TGCGCCAGCAGCCAAGGTTCAGGGTTGAACACTGAAGCTTTCTTT. The genes are TRBV4-1 and TRBJ1-1; tentatively, D is TRBD1 (5 bases). The germline V gene encodes CDR1 MGHRA and CDR2 YSYEKL. Trimming took 1 base from V and 0 from J, leaving 9 bases between them. The CDR3 has 15 residues.

The V and J genes are TRBV28 and TRBJ1-2; D might be TRBD1 (6 bases). Trimming pared 3 bases from V and 4 bases from J, leaving 15 bases between. The CDR3 runs 15 residues. Germline values: CDR1 MDHEN, CDR2 SYDVKM. As DNA, the CDR3 is TGTGCCAGCAGTTTGGGAGGGGGGGAAGGCTATGGCTACACCTTC. This sequence encodes CASSLGGGEGYGYTF.

The V gene is TRBV27, the J gene TRBJ2-6, with D unresolved. CDR3 size: 16 residues. The germline V gene encodes CDR1 MNHEY and CDR2 SMNVEV (reference sequence). With 5 bases removed from V and 4 bases from J, the gap between germline ends came to 15 bases. In nucleotides, the CDR3 is TGTGCCAGCAGTCGACCTCCCATCGCAGGGGCCAACGTCCTGACTTTC. Translated: CASSRPPIAGANVLTF.

The chain uses TRBV7-8 and TRBJ2-3, with D unclear. CDR1 SGHVS and CDR2 FQNEAQ come from the germline V gene. The CDR3 runs to 16 residues. Trimming pared 1 base from V and 0 bases from J, leaving 11 bases between. CDR3 protein: CASSLGVSASTDTQYF. The DNA of the CDR3 is TGTGCCAGCAGCTTAGGGGTATCCGCTAGCACAGATACGCAGTATTTT.

The chain employs TRBV12-5 and TRBJ1-5; D is perhaps TRBD1 (6 bases). The CDR3 loop spans 15 amino acids. Between the trimmed V and J ends, which lost 5 bases and 2 bases, there was a span of 13 bases. From germline, CDR1 is LGHNT and CDR2 FRNRAP. CDR3 sequence reads: CASGGDTTGNQPQHF. The CDR3 DNA follows: TGTGCTAGTGGTGGGGACACCACGGGCAATCAGCCCCAGCATTTT.

The CDR3 reads CASGGAADTQYF. As DNA, the CDR3 is TGTGCCAGCGGCGGCGCGGCAGATACGCAGTATTTT. This chain links TRBV12-3 or TRBV12-4 with TRBJ2-3, with D unresolved. The CDR3 is 12 amino acids. The V end was cut by 8 bases, the J end by 4 bases, with 10 bases between.

The rearrangement links TRBV25-1 to TRBJ1-4; possible D gene TRBD1, 5 bases. Trimming took 3 bases from V and 8 from J, leaving 16 bases between them. The CDR3 spans 15 residues. Germline CDR1 MGHDK, CDR2 SYGVNS. Here the CDR3 DNA reads TGTGCCAGCAGTGAGCCCCGGGGCTCGAAGGAAAAACTGTTTTTT. Translating it yields CASSEPRGSKEKLFF.

The gene calls are TRBV7-3 and TRBJ2-3, with D perhaps TRBD2 (6 bases). Germline CDR1 and CDR2: SGHTA and FQGTGA. The CDR3 loop spans 15 amino acids. V lost 5 bases and J 2 bases, leaving 14 bases between the germline ends. CDR3: CASSPLGLNTDTQYF. CDR3 coding DNA: TGTGCCAGCAGCCCTTTGGGACTCAACACAGATACGCAGTATTTT.

The chain links TRBV9 to TRBJ2-1; the match to TRBD2 covers 13 bases. J lost 7 bases, V lost 4 bases, and 8 bases had no gene match. This CDR3 is 16 amino acids long. CDR1 is SGDLS and CDR2 is YYNGEE in the germline V gene. CDR3 residues: CASSTHGTSGINEQFF. The DNA of the CDR3 is TGTGCCAGCAGCACCCACGGGACTAGCGGGATAAATGAGCAGTTCTTC.

This clone was counted a single time. J is TRBJ1-5 and V is TRBV28; possible D gene TRBD1, 5 bases. V lost 6 bases and J 5 bases, leaving 11 bases between the germline ends. The CDR3 is 13 amino acids. Germline lookup yields CDR1 MDHEN and CDR2 SYDVKM. The CDR3 region has the DNA TGTGCCAGCAGAACAGGAACTTATCAGCCCCAGCATTTT. Protein sequence: CASRTGTYQPQHF.

V gene TRBV14 combines with J gene TRBJ2-3; D perhaps matches TRBD2 (6 bases). In germline, CDR1 is SGHDN, CDR2 FVKESK. Trimming stripped 8 bases from V and 2 bases from J, with 11 bases between. This CDR3 has 13 residues. CDR3 residues: CASGGSYTDTQYF. The CDR3 DNA reads as TGTGCCAGCGGGGGGTCCTACACAGATACGCAGTATTTT.